This TCR beta chain was identified in a study of OX40 agonist ivuxolimab in advanced cancers. Study summary: It was ivuxolimab, an agonistic anti-OX40 (CD134) antibody, that patients were treated with.

The method was immunoSEQ multiplex PCR; TCRdb's version includes in-frame clones alone and lacks a portion of them. This table holds tens of thousands of clones, over 70% found once. Trimming took off 0 bases at V and 0 bases at J, with 3 bases between the two ends. The CDR3 extends over 13 amino acids. Per the germline V gene, CDR1 is GTSNPN and CDR2 is SVGIG (reference sequence). Findings and caveats of the study: The study found that CD8+ T cells averaged more expanded clones than CD4+. At 0.1 to 3.0 mg/kg and by week 6, clonal expansion occurred in CD4+ and CD8+ blood T cells.

The sample holds a few counts of this clone. Its target is unknown. The sample contains more than one DNA sequence encoding this CDR3. This TCR derives from an adult with an advanced solid tumor such as melanoma, head and neck, liver or kidney cancer. Sequenced here: CD4+ or CD8+ T cells sorted from blood, sampled in a trial of the OX40 agonist ivuxolimab. The chain combines TRBV30 with TRBJ1-3; the D is unclear. CDR3 protein: CAWSVVSGNTIYF. CDR3 bases: TGTGCCTGGAGTGTGGTCTCTGGAAACACCATATATTTT.